The rows below give T cell receptor beta chains drawn from one sample of a study of blood T cell repertoires in COVID-19. Profiled with immunoSEQ multiplex PCR; TCRdb holds only in-frame clones, not every one. The sample lists approximately 210,000 clones, around 89% occurring once. The sequenced sample was peripheral blood. Source of these receptors: a human donor in a cohort sampled during active COVID-19. Both conserved end residues are part of each CDR3. The D gene is left open where the match is weak. Size is stated for part of the rows, as once, few or many counts, or as a class when the clone is expanded.

-	TRBV5-8	TRBJ2-7	TRBD2	CASSIGLAGLEQYF	TGTGCCAGCAGCATCGGACTAGCGGGGCTCGAGCAGTACTTC
-	TRBV9	TRBJ2-7	TRBD2	CASSVGGRGEQYF	TGTGCCAGCAGCGTAGGCGGGAGGGGAGAGCAGTACTTC
-	TRBV15	TRBJ1-6	TRBD1	CATSRDLGQGNSPLHF	TGTGCCACCAGCAGAGATCTGGGACAGGGTAATTCACCCCTCCACTTT
-	TRBV11-2	TRBJ1-2	-	CASSLDGYGYTF	TGTGCCAGCAGCTTAGACGGCTATGGCTACACCTTC
-	TRBV5-4	TRBJ2-1	-	CASSLDASNEQFF	TGTGCCAGCAGCTTGGATGCTAGCAATGAGCAGTTCTTC
-	TRBV2	TRBJ2-5	TRBD1	CASNSGTGGRETQYF	TGTGCCAGCAACTCCGGGACAGGGGGTCGAGAGACCCAGTACTTC
once	TRBV24-1	TRBJ2-1	TRBD2	CATSDLRLAGRWEQFF	TGTGCCACCAGTGATTTGAGGCTAGCGGGCCGATGGGAGCAGTTCTTC
-	TRBV5-1	TRBJ2-5	TRBD2	CASSGGVKLAVQETQYF	TGCGCCAGCAGCGGGGGGGTCAAACTAGCGGTCCAAGAGACCCAGTACTTC
-	TRBV7-2	TRBJ1-2	TRBD1	CASSGIDRVNYGYTF	TGTGCCAGCAGCGGAATAGACAGGGTTAACTATGGCTACACCTTC
-	TRBV2	TRBJ2-5	TRBD1	CASSEAGDRVGTQYF	TGTGCCAGCAGTGAAGCGGGTGACAGGGTGGGGACCCAGTACTTC
-	TRBV7-2	TRBJ1-5	-	CASSRDTNQPQHF	TGTGCCAGCAGCCGTGACACCAATCAGCCCCAGCATTTT
-	TRBV25-1	TRBJ1-1	TRBD1	CASSGQGVDAFF	TGTGCCAGTTCGGGACAGGGGGTCGACGCTTTCTTT
-	TRBV4-3	TRBJ2-5	-	CASGKRAGGETQYF	TGCGCCAGCGGAAAGCGGGCAGGGGGAGAGACCCAGTACTTC
-	TRBV19	TRBJ1-3	-	CASSIGPRAGGNTIYF	TGTGCCAGTAGTATTGGGCCGCGGGCGGGCGGAAACACCATATATTTT
-	TRBV28	TRBJ2-5	-	CASSSSGKEETQYF	TGTGCCAGCAGTTCATCCGGGAAAGAAGAGACCCAGTACTTC
-	TRBV6-2/TRBV6-3	TRBJ2-1	-	CASSPLVGRGAYNEQFF	TGTGCCAGCAGTCCGCTGGTGGGCAGGGGGGCCTACAATGAGCAGTTCTTC
-	TRBV5-1	TRBJ1-3	TRBD1	CASSLVGQGTYYSGNTIYF	TGCGCCAGCAGCTTGGTGGGACAGGGGACCTACTACTCTGGAAACACCATATATTTT
-	TRBV5-6	TRBJ2-1	-	CASSNILQAYNEQFF	TGTGCCAGCAGCAACATTTTGCAGGCTTACAATGAGCAGTTCTTC
few	TRBV27	TRBJ2-3	TRBD1	CASSLQGAADTQYF	TGTGCCAGCAGTTTACAGGGGGCTGCAGATACGCAGTATTTT
-	TRBV28	TRBJ2-7	-	CASSLWGRRQGYEQYF	TGTGCCAGCAGTTTATGGGGTCGGCGGCAGGGCTACGAGCAGTACTTC
-	TRBV27	TRBJ2-7	TRBD1	CASSYIGTGEQYF	TGTGCCAGCAGCTATATTGGGACAGGCGAGCAGTACTTC
-	TRBV3-1/TRBV3-2	TRBJ2-1	TRBD1	CASSWGQGSEQFF	TGTGCCAGCAGCTGGGGACAGGGCAGTGAGCAGTTCTTC
-	TRBV11-2	TRBJ2-7	-	CASSLASGFEQYF	TGTGCCAGCAGCTTAGCTTCAGGGTTCGAGCAGTACTTC
-	TRBV10-3	TRBJ2-1	TRBD2	CAIRDHIAGGSYNEQFF	TGTGCCATCAGGGACCATATAGCGGGGGGCTCCTACAATGAGCAGTTCTTC
-	TRBV6-1	TRBJ1-2	-	CASSEGLQGYGYTF	TGTGCCAGCAGTGAAGGGCTACAGGGCTATGGCTACACCTTC
-	TRBV2	TRBJ1-4	-	CASKREGRGNEKLFF	TGTGCCAGCAAGCGTGAGGGGAGGGGTAATGAAAAACTGTTTTTT
-	TRBV6-1	TRBJ2-1	-	CASSESRQVNNEQFF	TGTGCCAGCAGTGAATCGAGACAGGTCAACAATGAGCAGTTCTTC
once	TRBV7-2	TRBJ1-4	-	CASREGGLNEKLFF	TGTGCCAGCCGAGAAGGCGGACTAAATGAAAAACTGTTTTTT
-	TRBV5-4	TRBJ1-1	-	CASSLYGIRGRGKNTEAFF	TGTGCCAGCAGCTTGTACGGAATCCGGGGACGGGGGAAGAACACTGAAGCTTTCTTT
-	TRBV24-1	TRBJ2-1	TRBD2	CATSDGLAGGPDEQFF	TGTGCCACCAGTGATGGACTAGCGGGGGGCCCGGATGAGCAGTTCTTC
-	TRBV5-1	TRBJ1-1	-	CASSLARVETEAFF	TGCGCCAGCAGCTTGGCCAGGGTTGAAACTGAAGCTTTCTTT
once	TRBV7-8	TRBJ1-2	TRBD1	CASSSTGVVGYTF	TGTGCCAGCAGCTCCACAGGGGTGGTAGGCTACACCTTC
-	TRBV5-4	TRBJ2-2	-	CASSGRGGTGELFF	TGTGCCAGCAGCGGAAGAGGAGGCACCGGGGAGCTGTTTTTT
-	TRBV15	TRBJ2-5	-	CATSREDPGGETQYF	TGTGCCACCAGCAGAGAGGATCCGGGTGGGGAGACCCAGTACTTC
-	TRBV7-8	TRBJ1-2	TRBD1	CASSPRGTGGADYGYTF	TGTGCCAGCAGCCCCCGCGGGACAGGGGGCGCCGACTATGGCTACACCTTC
-	TRBV6-1	TRBJ2-7	TRBD2	CASSESSLAGVYEQYF	TGTGCCAGCAGTGAATCTTCACTAGCGGGAGTATATGAGCAGTACTTC
-	TRBV19	TRBJ1-2	-	CATLGGGGYTF	TGTGCCACCCTGGGTGGAGGCGGCTACACCTTC
-	TRBV30	TRBJ1-5	-	CAWSVRENQPQHF	TGTGCCTGGAGTGTAAGAGAGAATCAGCCCCAGCATTTT
-	TRBV4-1	TRBJ2-7	TRBD1	CASSQGPGQSYEQYF	TGCGCCAGCAGCCAAGGCCCGGGACAGTCCTACGAGCAGTACTTC
few	TRBV5-4	TRBJ2-3	-	CASSLPGGTDTQYF	TGTGCCAGCAGCTTGCCGGGAGGCACAGATACGCAGTATTTT
-	TRBV6-2/TRBV6-3	TRBJ1-2	-	CASSFAGTNYGYTF	TGTGCCAGCAGTTTCGCGGGGACTAACTATGGCTACACCTTC
-	TRBV10-3	TRBJ2-3	-	CATKLLADTDTQYF	TGTGCCACCAAGCTGCTAGCAGACACAGATACGCAGTATTTT
once	TRBV9	TRBJ1-4	-	CASSVGPATNEKLFF	TGTGCCAGCAGCGTAGGTCCTGCAACTAATGAAAAACTGTTTTTT
-	TRBV11-1	TRBJ2-7	-	CASSPGTDSYEQYF	TGTGCCAGCAGCCCCGGGACTGATTCCTACGAGCAGTACTTC
-	TRBV7-2	TRBJ1-5	TRBD1	CASSLDDRGVQPQHF	TGTGCCAGCAGCTTAGACGACAGGGGAGTTCAGCCCCAGCATTTT
-	TRBV5-5	TRBJ1-6	-	CASSLSAGTNSPLHF	TGTGCCAGCAGCTTGTCGGCAGGTACTAATTCACCCCTCCACTTT
-	TRBV6-6	TRBJ2-6	-	CASSYSSVGVLTF	TGTGCCAGCAGTTACTCGAGTGTCGGCGTCCTGACTTTC
-	TRBV18	TRBJ1-3	TRBD1	CASSPLTGEGSGNTIYF	TGTGCCAGCTCACCTTTGACAGGGGAAGGCTCTGGAAACACCATATATTTT